This TCR beta chain was identified in a study of monozygotic twins with inflammatory bowel disease. Collection of an approximately 2.5 ml blood sample took place per donor. Each sample had eight separate cDNA synthesis reactions. Following a re-call of the 5' RACE reads, TCRdb has one entry per CDR3 protein and lacks DNA. Reported are tens of thousands of distinct CDR3 sequences; the ten largest clones contain 5.3%. This CDR3 region has 14 residues. Germline V lookup: CDR1 SGHDT, CDR2 YYEEEE. The sequencing sample was made of blood. This chain connects TRBV5-6 to TRBJ2-7; checking the TCRdb D call of TRBD2 is not possible without DNA. The source is a human donor with ulcerative colitis or Crohn's disease, or a healthy co-twin of an affected twin (not recorded which). This CDR3 reads CASTLLAGAYEQYF.